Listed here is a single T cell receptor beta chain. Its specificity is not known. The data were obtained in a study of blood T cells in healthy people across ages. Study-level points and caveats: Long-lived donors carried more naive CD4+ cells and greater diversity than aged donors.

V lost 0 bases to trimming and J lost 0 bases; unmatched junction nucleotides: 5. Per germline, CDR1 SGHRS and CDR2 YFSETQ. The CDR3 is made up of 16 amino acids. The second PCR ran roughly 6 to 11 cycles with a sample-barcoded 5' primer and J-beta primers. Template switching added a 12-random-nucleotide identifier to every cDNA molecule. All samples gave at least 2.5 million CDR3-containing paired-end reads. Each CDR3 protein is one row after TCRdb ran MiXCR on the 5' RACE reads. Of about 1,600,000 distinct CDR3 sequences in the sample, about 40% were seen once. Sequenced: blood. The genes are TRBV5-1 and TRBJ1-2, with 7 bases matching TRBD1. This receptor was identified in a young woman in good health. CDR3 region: CASSLEPGGPNYGYTF. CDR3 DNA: TGCGCCAGCAGCTTGGAGCCAGGGGGACCTAACTATGGCTACACCTTC.